This TCR beta chain was sequenced during a study of blood T cell repertoires in COVID-19. Background on the study: Collection of acute and convalescent COVID-19 samples took place in the United States, Italy and Spain. The cDNA or gDNA used as material had been derived from T cells, B-cell-depleted T cells, or PBMCs.

This clone was recorded a few times. The data were produced by immunoSEQ multiplex PCR, yet TCRdb's version contains in-frame clones alone and is incomplete. The table has roughly 120,000 clones, around 84% seen once; the top ten hold roughly 1.4%. Looked up from germline, CDR1 is MDHEN and CDR2 is SYDVKM. The CDR3 extends over 17 amino acids. V was clipped by 6 bases and J by 4 bases, with 23 bases between them. The sample taken for sequencing was peripheral blood. This TCR was sampled from a man aged 40-55 years with acute or convalescent COVID-19. The chain has TRBV28 and TRBJ2-3; perhaps TRBD2 as D (6 bases). CDR3 protein: CASSLASLASGADTQYF. In DNA, the CDR3 is TGTGCCAGCAGCCTGGCGAGCCTAGCCTCGGGGGCAGATACGCAGTATTTT. Drawing the rest from reference TRBV28 and TRBJ2-3, the complete variable domain is DVKVTQSSRYLVKRTGEKVFLECVQDMDHENMFWYRQDPGLGLRLIYFSYDVKMKEKGDIPEGYSVSREKKERFSLILESASTNQTSMYLCASSLASLASGADTQYFGPGTRLTVL.